The 26 T cell receptor beta chains presented below share a single source sample, sequenced in a study of control samples from healthy donors and cancer patients. Some clones are missing from TCRdb's copy, which holds only in-frame ones; the method was immunoSEQ multiplex PCR. This table holds over 200,000 clones, about four fifths found once. Sequenced sample: PBMCs. The origin of the receptors is a woman aged 55-70 years with lung cancer.

The rearrangement links TRBV2 to TRBJ2-1; no reliable D call. Germline V gene lookup returns CDR1 SNHLY and CDR2 FYNNEI. V dropped 8 bases and J dropped 6 bases, with 8 bases sitting between them. The length of the CDR3 is 11 residues. As DNA, the CDR3 is TGTGCCAGCGGGGTCATCAATGAGCAGTTCTTC. Protein sequence: CASGVINEQFF.

The genes are TRBV5-1 and TRBJ2-7; D perhaps matches TRBD2 (6 bases). Germline CDR1 is SGHRS and CDR2 is YFSETQ. Trimming cost V 1 base and J 2 bases, with 13 bases left between them. This CDR3 spans 15 amino acids. CDR3 nucleotide sequence: TGCGCCAGCAGCTTGACGGCTAGCGCCACCTACGAGCAGTACTTC. Residues: CASSLTASATYEQYF.

This clone came up once. The V and J genes are TRBV6-2 or TRBV6-3 and TRBJ2-1, with 8 bases lining up with TRBD2. Germline V gene data show CDR1 as MNHEY and CDR2 as SVGEGT. The CDR3 is 16 amino acids. Losses at the gene ends were 5 bases for V and 4 bases for J; bases not matched to a gene: 10. The CDR3 nucleotides read TGTGCCAGCAGTCGACGGGGGGGCGGAATGTACAATGAGCAGTTCTTC. Its translation: CASSRRGGGMYNEQFF.

This chain uses TRBV6-6 with TRBJ1-6; D ambiguous. V gave up 0 bases and J gave up 15 bases, with 15 bases separating them. This CDR3 region has 14 residues. Germline CDR1 and CDR2: MNHNY and SVGAGI (reference sequence). The CDR3 sequence: CASSYSNDLGDLHF. The CDR3 DNA follows: TGTGCCAGCAGTTACTCGAACGACCTCGGTGACCTCCACTTT.

The J gene is TRBJ2-7, the V gene TRBV21-1; the table's D call of TRBD2 was not tested on the DNA. TRBV21-1 is listed as a pseudogene. This CDR3 is 15 amino acids long. CDR3 bases: TGTGCCAGCAGCACCCGGGGGGGATCCGCTCTTAACCAGTACTTC. Its translation is CASSTRGGSALNQYF.

The table lists this clone with a count of one. The chain uses TRBV6-5 and TRBJ2-4; 9 positions agree with TRBD1. CDR1 and CDR2 from the germline V gene are MNHEY and SVGAGI. The CDR3 has 15 amino acids. V gave up 6 bases and J gave up 3 bases; unmatched junction bases: 6. The CDR3 loop is CASSRTGEGKNIQYF. CDR3 bases: TGTGCCAGCAGCCGGACAGGGGAGGGCAAAAACATTCAGTACTTC.

V is TRBV9 and J is TRBJ2-7; D is unclear. CDR1 and CDR2 (germline): SGDLS, YYNGEE. Trimming removed 2 bases from V and 2 bases from J, with 11 bases in between. This CDR3 has 14 residues. Written as DNA, the CDR3 is TGTGCCAGCAGCGTTCTGGCTGGGACCTACGAGCAGTACTTC. This encodes CASSVLAGTYEQYF.

The chain joins TRBV9 to TRBJ1-2; D perhaps matches TRBD1 (5 bases). The CDR3 covers 14 residues. V lost 2 bases to trimming and J lost 8 bases, with 16 bases between them. Per the germline V gene, CDR1 is SGDLS and CDR2 is YYNGEE. CDR3 sequence reads: CASSVGSGHHGYTF. CDR3 in DNA: TGTGCCAGCAGCGTCGGATCAGGACATCACGGCTACACCTTC.

The chain recombines TRBV5-8 with TRBJ1-4; the match to TRBD1 covers 9 bases. Germline lookup yields CDR1 SGHTS and CDR2 YDEGEE. V was clipped by 0 bases and J by 3 bases; unmatched bases: 0. The CDR3 is 15 amino acids. In nucleotides, the CDR3 is TGTGCCAGCAGCTTGGGACAGGGGGCTAATGAAAAACTGTTTTTT. This sequence encodes CASSLGQGANEKLFF.

The V and J genes are TRBV2 and TRBJ2-1; D unresolved. V dropped 8 bases and J dropped 9 bases, with 17 bases sitting between them. There are 13 residues in the CDR3. Germline V gene sequence: CDR1 SNHLY, CDR2 FYNNEI. CDR3 bases: TGTGCCAGCGCCGAATCGGGTCCCGGTGAGCAGTTCTTC. This gives the protein CASAESGPGEQFF.

The chain recombines TRBV6-5 with TRBJ2-1, with 7 positions matching TRBD2. The CDR3 sequence is 14 residues long. The trim removed 7 bases at V and 5 bases at J, leaving 8 bases unmatched. Germline CDR1 MNHEY, CDR2 SVGAGI. CDR3 sequence (DNA): TGTGCCAGCAAAAGGACTAGAGGAAACAATGAGCAGTTCTTC. This codes for CASKRTRGNNEQFF.

The chain recombines TRBV9 with TRBJ1-2; 9 bases are shared with TRBD1. Germline CDR1 is SGDLS and CDR2 is YYNGEE. With V trimmed by 3 bases and J by 3 bases, 9 bases remained unmatched. The CDR3 has 16 amino acids. This CDR3 is CASSAYFTGGDYGYTF. In nucleotides, the CDR3 is TGTGCCAGCAGCGCGTACTTTACAGGGGGCGACTATGGCTACACCTTC.

This clone was detected only a few times. The chain combines TRBV11-2 with TRBJ1-1; D perhaps matches TRBD1 (5 bases). This CDR3 is built from 14 residues. Germline V gene lookup returns CDR1 SGHAT and CDR2 FQNNGV. The V end lost 5 bases, the J end lost 1 base, and 11 bases lay between the germline ends. CDR3 in DNA: TGTGCCAGCAGCCTACAGGTTACGAACACTGAAGCTTTCTTT. Translating gives CASSLQVTNTEAFF.

The gene calls are TRBV11-2 and TRBJ2-3; D possibly corresponds to TRBD2 (6 bases). The CDR3 sequence is 14 residues long. Germline-derived CDR1 and CDR2 are SGHAT and FQNNGV. Trimming took off 2 bases at V and 2 bases at J, with 8 bases between the two ends. CDR3 sequence reads: CASSLREYTDTQYF. Here the CDR3 DNA reads TGTGCCAGCAGCTTACGGGAGTACACAGATACGCAGTATTTT.

This clone was picked up a small number of times. The gene calls are TRBV5-6 and TRBJ1-3; D call uncertain. In germline, CDR1 is SGHDT, CDR2 YYEEEE. The germline V and J ends were trimmed by 1 base and 0 bases, with 5 bases remaining between them. The CDR3 length is 14 residues. CDR3 sequence (DNA): TGTGCCAGCAGCTTGCCGGACTCTGGAAACACCATATATTTT. This codes for CASSLPDSGNTIYF.

The CDR3 DNA sequence: TGTGCCAGCAGCTCGCTGACGGACTATGGCTACACCTTC. Its protein is CASSSLTDYGYTF. The rearrangement uses TRBV5-4 and TRBJ1-2, with D unresolved. Germline CDR1 reads SGHNT; CDR2 reads YYREEE (reference sequence). The V end lost 3 bases, the J end lost 3 bases, and 9 bases lay between the germline ends. The CDR3 spans 13 residues.

The chain combines TRBV2 with TRBJ2-7; D not certain. Trimming removed 5 bases at V and 3 bases at J, with 5 bases between. CDR3 length: 11 amino acids. Looked up from germline, CDR1 is SNHLY and CDR2 is FYNNEI. CDR3 sequence reads: CASSTHYEQYF. The CDR3 DNA reads as TGTGCCAGCAGTACCCACTACGAGCAGTACTTC.

This chain links TRBV4-2 with TRBJ2-7; D uncertain. The germline V gene encodes CDR1 LGHNA and CDR2 YNFKEQ. The CDR3 has 15 residues. Trimming left V 4 bases short and J 3 bases short, with 16 bases between. CDR3 protein: CASSLGWALNYEQYF. The CDR3 DNA reads as TGTGCCAGCAGCCTGGGGTGGGCTTTAAACTACGAGCAGTACTTC.

The genes are TRBV5-5 and TRBJ1-2; 9 nucleotides align to TRBD1. Germline V lookup: CDR1 SGHKS, CDR2 YYEKEE (reference sequence). Trimming took 1 base from V and 4 from J; bases not matched to a gene: 5. The CDR3 is made up of 15 amino acids. The CDR3 is CASSLIQGASYGYTF. The CDR3 DNA reads as TGTGCCAGCAGCTTGATACAGGGGGCTTCCTATGGCTACACCTTC.

A remark on this clone: Its ends do not fully match the called genes, so a read error is possible. V is TRBV7-7 and J is TRBJ2-1; no clear D gene. The CDR3 totals 13 residues. The germline gives CDR1 SSHAT, CDR2 FNYEAQ (reference sequence). In DNA, the CDR3 is TGTGCTAGCAGCTCAGCAAGTTTTGATGAGCAGTTCTTC. Its translation is CASSSASFDEQFF. The full variable domain, rest sourced from reference TRBV7-7 and TRBJ2-1, is GAGVSQSPRYKVTKRGQDVTLRCDPISSHATLYWYQQALGQGPEFLTYFNYEAQPDKSGLPSDRFSAERPEGSISTLTIQRTEQRDSAMYRCASSSASFDEQFFGPGTRLTVL.

The chain is built from TRBV11-2 and TRBJ1-5, with 10 bases lining up with TRBD1. The CDR3 totals 15 residues. V trimming: 5 bases; J trimming: 5 bases; junction bases outside the gene matches: 6. Per the germline V gene, CDR1 is SGHAT and CDR2 is FQNNGV. Here the CDR3 DNA reads TGTGCCAGCAGCCTCCACGGACAGGGGGATCAGCCCCAGCATTTT. Protein product: CASSLHGQGDQPQHF.

This chain connects TRBV3-1 (or the pseudogene TRBV3-2) to TRBJ2-2; D not certain. Trimming removed 1 base at V and 7 bases at J, with 4 bases between. The germline CDR1 and CDR2 sequences are LGHDT and YNNKEL (reference sequence). The CDR3 covers 12 residues. CDR3 DNA sequence: TGTGCCAGCAGCCAAGTTGACGGGGAGCTGTTTTTT. Protein product: CASSQVDGELFF.

The chain carries TRBV9 and TRBJ2-2, with 8 bases identical to TRBD2. Per the germline V gene, CDR1 is SGDLS and CDR2 is YYNGEE. The J segment lost 2 bases and the V segment lost 0 bases, leaving 0 bases of the junction unmatched. The CDR3 extends over 15 amino acids. The CDR3 region is CASSVVAGNTGELFF. CDR3 nucleotides: TGTGCCAGCAGCGTAGTAGCGGGAAACACCGGGGAGCTGTTTTTT.

The rearrangement joins TRBV6-1 to TRBJ2-3, with D possibly being TRBD1 or TRBD2 (5 bases each). The CDR3 runs 14 residues. The germline V gene has CDR1 MNHNS and CDR2 SASEGT. V was shortened by 8 bases and J by 2 bases, with 14 bases between the two germline ends. CDR3 bases: TGTGCCAGCGCCCGGGGCTCTAACACAGATACGCAGTATTTT. It codes for CASARGSNTDTQYF.

The chain combines TRBV14 with TRBJ2-1; D is possibly TRBD1 (5 bases). The V end was cut by 4 bases, the J end by 4 bases, with 11 bases between. The CDR3 length is 14 residues. Germline lookup yields CDR1 SGHDN and CDR2 FVKESK. CDR3 in amino acids: CASSLTDIYNEQFF. The CDR3 coding sequence is TGTGCCAGCAGCCTGACAGATATATACAATGAGCAGTTCTTC.

The chain employs TRBV7-8 and TRBJ1-3; D ambiguous. Germline loops: CDR1 SGHVS, CDR2 FQNEAQ. Trimming removed 0 bases from V and 8 bases from J, with 8 bases in between. The CDR3 runs 13 residues. The CDR3 here is CASSLAWEHTIYF. The CDR3 DNA follows: TGTGCCAGCAGCTTAGCATGGGAGCACACCATATATTTT.